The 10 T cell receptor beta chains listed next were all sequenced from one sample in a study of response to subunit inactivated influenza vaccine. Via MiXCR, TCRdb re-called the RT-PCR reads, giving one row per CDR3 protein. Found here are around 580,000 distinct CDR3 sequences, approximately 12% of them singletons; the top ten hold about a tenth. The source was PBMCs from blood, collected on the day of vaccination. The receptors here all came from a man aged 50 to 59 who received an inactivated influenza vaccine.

As DNA, the CDR3 is TGTGCCAGCTCACGTCGAGCGGGGGACACCTACGAGCAGTACTTC. It yields the protein CASSRRAGDTYEQYF. The V call is TRBV18, the J call TRBJ2-7; 8 bases align to TRBD2. V lost 4 bases and J lost 2; bases outside the gene matches: 7. The CDR3 consists of 15 residues. Germline-derived CDR1 and CDR2 are KGHSH and LQKENI. Variable domain in full (rest from reference TRBV18 and TRBJ2-7): NAGVMQNPRHLVRRRGQEARLRCSPMKGHSHVYWYRQLPEEGLKFMVYLQKENIIDESGMPKERFSAEFPKEGPSILRIQQVVRGDSAAYFCASSRRAGDTYEQYFGPGTRLTVT.

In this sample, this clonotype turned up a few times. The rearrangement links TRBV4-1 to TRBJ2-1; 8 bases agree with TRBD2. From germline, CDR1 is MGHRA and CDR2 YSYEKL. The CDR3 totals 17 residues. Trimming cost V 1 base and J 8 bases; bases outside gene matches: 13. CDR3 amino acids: CASSQAASGLVLHEQFF. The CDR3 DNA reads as TGCGCCAGCAGCCAAGCCGCCTCGGGACTAGTGCTGCATGAGCAGTTCTTC.

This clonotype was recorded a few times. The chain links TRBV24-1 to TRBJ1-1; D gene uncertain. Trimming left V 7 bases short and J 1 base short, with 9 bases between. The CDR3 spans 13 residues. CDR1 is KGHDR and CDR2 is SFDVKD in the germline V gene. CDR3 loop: CATRRSENTEAFF. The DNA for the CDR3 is TGTGCCACCAGACGTTCGGAGAACACTGAAGCTTTCTTT.

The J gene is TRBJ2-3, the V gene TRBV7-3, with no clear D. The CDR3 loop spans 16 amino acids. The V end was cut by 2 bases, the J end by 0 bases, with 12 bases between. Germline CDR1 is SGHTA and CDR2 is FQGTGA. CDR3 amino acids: CASSLYARTSTDTQYF. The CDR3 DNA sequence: TGTGCCAGCAGCTTATATGCAAGAACTAGCACAGATACGCAGTATTTT.

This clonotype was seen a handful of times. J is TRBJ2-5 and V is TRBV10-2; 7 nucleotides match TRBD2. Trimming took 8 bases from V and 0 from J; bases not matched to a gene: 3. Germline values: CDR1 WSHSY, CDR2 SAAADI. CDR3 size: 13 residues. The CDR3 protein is CASARGYQETQYF. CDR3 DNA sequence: TGCGCCAGCGCGCGGGGGTACCAAGAGACCCAGTACTTC.

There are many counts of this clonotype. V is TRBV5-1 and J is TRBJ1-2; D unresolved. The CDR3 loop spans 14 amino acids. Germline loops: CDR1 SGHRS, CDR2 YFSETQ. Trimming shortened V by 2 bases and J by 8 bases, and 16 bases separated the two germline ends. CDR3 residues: CASSLNGPSEGYTF. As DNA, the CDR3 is TGCGCCAGCAGCTTAAACGGCCCCTCGGAAGGCTACACCTTC.

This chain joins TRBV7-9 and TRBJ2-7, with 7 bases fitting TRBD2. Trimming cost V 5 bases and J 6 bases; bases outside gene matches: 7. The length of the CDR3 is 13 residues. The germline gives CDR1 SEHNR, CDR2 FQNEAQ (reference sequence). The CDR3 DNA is TGTGCCAGCAGCCGACGAGGGGAGGGCGAGCAGTACTTC. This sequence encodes CASSRRGEGEQYF.

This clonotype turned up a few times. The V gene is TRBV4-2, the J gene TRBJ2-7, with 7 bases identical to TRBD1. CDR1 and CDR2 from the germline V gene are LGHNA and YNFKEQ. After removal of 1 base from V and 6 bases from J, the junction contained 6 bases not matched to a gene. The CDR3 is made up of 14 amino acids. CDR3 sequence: CASSQGAGGGEQYF. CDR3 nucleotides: TGTGCCAGCAGCCAAGGGGCAGGGGGTGGCGAGCAGTACTTC.

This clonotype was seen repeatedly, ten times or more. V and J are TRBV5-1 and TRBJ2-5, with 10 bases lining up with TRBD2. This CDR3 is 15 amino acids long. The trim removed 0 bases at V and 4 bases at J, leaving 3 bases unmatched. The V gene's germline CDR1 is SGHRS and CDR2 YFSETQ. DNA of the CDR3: TGCGCCAGCAGCTTGGGAGCTAGCGGGGGAGAGACCCAGTACTTC. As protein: CASSLGASGGETQYF.

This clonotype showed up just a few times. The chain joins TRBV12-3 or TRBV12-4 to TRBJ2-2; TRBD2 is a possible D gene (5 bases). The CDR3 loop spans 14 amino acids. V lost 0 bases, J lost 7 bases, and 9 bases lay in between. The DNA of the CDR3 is TGTGCCAGCAGTTTAGCGCCCGGGATCGGGGAGCTGTTTTTT. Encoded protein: CASSLAPGIGELFF.